These 17 T cell receptor beta chains originate from one sample sequenced in a study of OX40 agonist ivuxolimab in advanced cancers. Data came from immunoSEQ multiplex PCR; TCRdb stores just in-frame clones and leaves some out. This sample yields over 100,000 clones, of which just over 90% are seen a single time; approximately 0.15% belongs to the top ten. Specimen: CD4+ or CD8+ T cells sorted from blood, collected in a trial of the OX40 agonist ivuxolimab. The source is an adult with an advanced solid tumor such as melanoma, head and neck, liver or kidney cancer.

The V call is TRBV10-1, the J call TRBJ2-3; no reliable D call. The germline gives CDR1 WNHNN, CDR2 SYGVQD (reference sequence). The length of the CDR3 is 18 residues. V dropped 6 bases and J dropped 0 bases, with 22 bases sitting between them. The CDR3 is CASSSKLNVAASTDTQYF. The DNA of the CDR3 is TGCGCCAGCAGCAGCAAGTTAAACGTAGCAGCTAGCACAGATACGCAGTATTTT.

The chain combines TRBV28 with TRBJ2-3; tentatively, D is TRBD1 (6 bases). Germline V gives CDR1 MDHEN, CDR2 SYDVKM. Trimming left V 5 bases short and J 4 bases short, with 10 bases between. The CDR3 contains 13 residues. The CDR3 protein is CASSVQGADTQYF. CDR3 nucleotides: TGTGCCAGCAGTGTACAGGGTGCAGATACGCAGTATTTT.

The chain uses TRBV18 and TRBJ2-2; no reliable D call. Germline-derived CDR1 and CDR2 are KGHSH and LQKENI. The CDR3 length is 15 residues. Trimming left V 0 bases short and J 2 bases short, with 7 bases between. This CDR3 is CASSPPPKNTGELFF. Written as DNA, the CDR3 is TGTGCCAGCTCACCACCGCCGAAAAACACCGGGGAGCTGTTTTTT.

The chain recombines TRBV4-1 with TRBJ2-7; D tentatively fits TRBD1 or TRBD2 (5 bases each). Trimming removed 8 bases from V and 4 bases from J, with 18 bases in between. CDR3 size: 14 residues. CDR1 MGHRA and CDR2 YSYEKL come from the germline V gene. The CDR3 DNA sequence: TGCGCCAGCGGGAAAGGGTTGGGGGATTACGAGCAGTACTTC. Translation: CASGKGLGDYEQYF.

The chain uses TRBV4-2 and TRBJ2-7; the D gene is possibly TRBD1 (7 bases). V was shortened by 6 bases and J by 0 bases, with 15 bases between the two germline ends. From germline, CDR1 is LGHNA and CDR2 YNFKEQ. CDR3 length: 15 amino acids. The CDR3 here is CASSPTGDSSYEQYF. CDR3 coding DNA: TGTGCCAGCAGTCCTACGGGGGACAGCTCCTACGAGCAGTACTTC.

This rearrangement joins TRBV5-4 to TRBJ2-5; TRBD1 aligns across 11 bases. Germline trimming cut 4 bases from V and 5 bases from J; bases unmatched to any gene: 13. The CDR3 spans 17 residues. The germline V gene encodes CDR1 SGHNT and CDR2 YYREEE (reference sequence). The chain's CDR3 is CASSQAGTGGNGETQYF. The CDR3 DNA is TGTGCCAGCAGCCAAGCGGGGACAGGGGGTAATGGTGAGACCCAGTACTTC.

As DNA, the CDR3 is TGTGCCAGCAGCTTCGGAAGAGGCAATCAGCCCCAGCATTTT. This codes for CASSFGRGNQPQHF. The gene calls are TRBV7-2 and TRBJ1-5; D unresolved. Germline CDR1 reads SGHTA; CDR2 reads FQGNSA. The CDR3 is made up of 14 amino acids. With 3 bases removed from V and 2 bases from J, the gap between germline ends came to 8 bases.

The chain combines TRBV11-2 with TRBJ1-1; D is undetermined. This CDR3 has 13 residues. Germline CDR1 reads SGHAT; CDR2 reads FQNNGV. The V and J ends lost 2 bases and 1 base respectively, with 5 bases between them. CDR3 bases: TGTGCCAGCAGCTTATCGTGGAACACTGAAGCTTTCTTT. Encoded protein: CASSLSWNTEAFF. Looking up the rest from reference TRBV11-2 and TRBJ1-1 gives the full variable domain: EAGVAQSPRYKIIEKRQSVAFWCNPISGHATLYWYQQILGQGPKLLIQFQNNGVVDDSQLPKDRFSAERLKGVDSTLKIQPAKLEDSAVYLCASSLSWNTEAFFGQGTRLTVV.

The CDR3 region is CASSYRGLAGVPSYNEQFF. CDR3 bases: TGTGCCAGCAGTTACCGCGGTTTAGCGGGAGTCCCCTCCTACAATGAGCAGTTCTTC. The V call is TRBV7-2, the J call TRBJ2-1; 9 bases fit TRBD2. Germline lookup yields CDR1 SGHTA and CDR2 FQGNSA. This CDR3 is 19 amino acids long. V lost 6 bases, J lost 0 bases, and 15 bases stayed unmatched. The entire variable domain, with the rest obtained from reference TRBV7-2 and TRBJ2-1, is as follows: GAGVSQSPSNKVTEKGKDVELRCDPISGHTALYWYRQSLGQGLEFLIYFQGNSAPDKSGLPSDRFSAERTGGSVSTLTIQRTQQEDSAVYLCASSYRGLAGVPSYNEQFFGPGTRLTVL.

V and J are TRBV5-1 and TRBJ2-5; 14 bases are shared with TRBD2. CDR1 and CDR2 from the germline V gene are SGHRS and YFSETQ. V lost 3 bases and J lost 5; bases outside the gene matches: 6. The CDR3 loop spans 16 amino acids. The CDR3 sequence is CASSYRLAGGPETQYF. CDR3 nucleotides: TGCGCCAGCAGCTACAGACTAGCGGGAGGGCCGGAGACCCAGTACTTC.

The chain recombines TRBV7-9 with TRBJ1-2, with D unresolved. Trimming took off 5 bases at V and 10 bases at J, with 14 bases between the two ends. The CDR3 consists of 12 residues. Germline V CDR1 and CDR2: SEHNR, FQNEAQ (reference sequence). The CDR3 region is CASSLGTLTYTF. The CDR3 region has the DNA TGTGCCAGCAGCCTCGGAACCCTTACCTACACCTTC.

The genes are TRBV28 and TRBJ1-2; no reliable D call. The germline V gene encodes CDR1 MDHEN and CDR2 SYDVKM. This CDR3 is 13 amino acids long. Trimming removed 1 base from V and 8 bases from J, with 11 bases in between. The CDR3 loop is CASSLLAPKGYTF. The CDR3 bases are TGTGCCAGCAGTTTATTGGCCCCCAAAGGCTACACCTTC.

J is TRBJ1-5 and V is TRBV7-9; tentatively, D is TRBD1 (6 bases). Per the germline V gene, CDR1 is SEHNR and CDR2 is FQNEAQ (reference sequence). The CDR3 spans 12 residues. Trimming left V 11 bases short and J 1 base short, with 9 bases between. The CDR3 coding sequence is TGTGCCGGAGGGGGGAGCAATCAGCCCCAGCATTTT. This gives the protein CAGGGSNQPQHF.

The J gene is TRBJ2-7, the V gene TRBV5-1; D gene uncertain. The CDR3 is made up of 11 amino acids. V lost 1 base, J lost 6 bases, and 5 bases lay in between. CDR1 SGHRS and CDR2 YFSETQ come from the germline V gene. CDR3 residues: CASSLSGEQYF. The CDR3 DNA reads TGCGCCAGCAGCTTGAGTGGCGAGCAGTACTTC.

The rearrangement joins TRBV28 to TRBJ1-3; unclear D gene. The germline gives CDR1 MDHEN, CDR2 SYDVKM. The CDR3 is made up of 11 amino acids. The V gene lost 2 bases and the J gene lost 4 bases, with 0 bases spanning the gap. CDR3 DNA sequence: TGTGCCAGCAGTTTAGGAAACACCATATATTTT. This gives the protein CASSLGNTIYF.

The CDR3 reads CATSRVGGQVQTGELFF. In DNA form, the CDR3 reads TGTGCCACCAGCAGAGTCGGGGGGCAGGTGCAAACCGGGGAGCTGTTTTTT. This sequence joins TRBV15 and TRBJ2-2, with D possibly matching TRBD2 (7 bases). Trimming left V 1 base short and J 5 bases short, with 17 bases between. The CDR3 has 17 amino acids. The germline CDR1 and CDR2 sequences are LNHNV and YYDKDF (reference sequence). Full variable domain (outside the CDR3, taken from reference TRBV15 and TRBJ2-2): DAMVIQNPRYQVTQFGKPVTLSCSQTLNHNVMYWYQQKSSQAPKLLFHYYDKDFNNEADTPDNFQSRRPNTSFCFLDIRSPGLGDTAMYLCATSRVGGQVQTGELFFGEGSRLTVL.

V and J are TRBV5-1 and TRBJ2-5; D unresolved. Deletions cut 1 base from V and 5 bases from J, with 12 bases between. This CDR3 is 14 amino acids long. CDR1 is SGHRS, CDR2 YFSETQ, per germline. CDR3 bases: TGCGCCAGCAGCTTGAGTTACGGGTCGGAGACCCAGTACTTC. Amino acid sequence: CASSLSYGSETQYF.